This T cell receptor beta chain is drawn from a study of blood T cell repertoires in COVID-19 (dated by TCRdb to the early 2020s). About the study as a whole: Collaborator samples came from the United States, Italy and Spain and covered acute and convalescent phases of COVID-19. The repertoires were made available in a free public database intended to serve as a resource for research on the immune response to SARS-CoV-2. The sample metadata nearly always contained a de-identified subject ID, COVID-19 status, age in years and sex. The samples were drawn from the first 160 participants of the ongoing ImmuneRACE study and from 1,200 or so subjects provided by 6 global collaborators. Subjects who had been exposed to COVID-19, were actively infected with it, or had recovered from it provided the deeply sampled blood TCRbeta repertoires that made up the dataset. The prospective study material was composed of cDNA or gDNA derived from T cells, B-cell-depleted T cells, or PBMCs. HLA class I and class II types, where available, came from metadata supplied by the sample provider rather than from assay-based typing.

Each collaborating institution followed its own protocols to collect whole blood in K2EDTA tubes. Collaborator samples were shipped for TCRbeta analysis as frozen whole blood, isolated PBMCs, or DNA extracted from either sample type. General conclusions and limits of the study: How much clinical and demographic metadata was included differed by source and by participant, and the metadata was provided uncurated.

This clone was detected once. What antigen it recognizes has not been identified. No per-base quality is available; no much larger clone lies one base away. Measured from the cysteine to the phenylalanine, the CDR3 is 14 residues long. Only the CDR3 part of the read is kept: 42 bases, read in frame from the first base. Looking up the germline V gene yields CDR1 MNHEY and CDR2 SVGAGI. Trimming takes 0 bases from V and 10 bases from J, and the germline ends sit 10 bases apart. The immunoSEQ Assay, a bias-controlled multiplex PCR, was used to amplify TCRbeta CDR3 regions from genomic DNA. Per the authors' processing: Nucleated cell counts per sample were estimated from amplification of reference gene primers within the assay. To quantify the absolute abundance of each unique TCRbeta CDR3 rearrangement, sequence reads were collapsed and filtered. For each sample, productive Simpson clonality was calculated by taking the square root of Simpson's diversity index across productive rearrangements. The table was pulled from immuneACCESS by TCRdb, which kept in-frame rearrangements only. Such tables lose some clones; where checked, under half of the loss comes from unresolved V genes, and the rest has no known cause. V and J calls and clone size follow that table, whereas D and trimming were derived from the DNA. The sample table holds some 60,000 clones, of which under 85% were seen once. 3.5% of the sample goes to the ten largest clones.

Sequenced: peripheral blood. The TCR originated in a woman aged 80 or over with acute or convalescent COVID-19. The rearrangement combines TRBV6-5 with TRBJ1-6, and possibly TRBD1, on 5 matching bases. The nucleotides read TGTGCCAGCAGTTACTCGGGGGGAAGCTCACCCCTCCACTTT. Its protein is CASSYSGGSSPLHF.